The 18 T cell receptor beta chains given below trace back to one sample, sequenced in a study of T cells in Graves' hyperthyroidism and ophthalmopathy. RNA transcripts gave rise to amplified TCR beta CDR3 regions. The HTBI primer set served for first-round RT-PCR of the TCR CDR3. Using its own MiXCR run on the multiplex PCR reads, TCRdb lists one record per CDR3 protein. The table lists 350,000 to 400,000 distinct CDR3 sequences, approximately 15% of them singletons, with approximately 30% in the top ten. Source material: blood. These receptors came from a woman in her thirties with Graves' hyperthyroidism.

This clonotype appeared many times. The CDR3 bases are TGTGCCAGCAGTTTGGGGCGAGGGGCCCGCGGCACTGAAGCTTTCTTT. Translating gives CASSLGRGARGTEAFF. This chain links TRBV28 with TRBJ1-1; D perhaps matches TRBD1 (5 bases). Per germline, CDR1 MDHEN and CDR2 SYDVKM. This CDR3 is 16 amino acids long. The V and J ends lost 3 bases and 4 bases respectively, with 18 bases between them.

This clonotype was counted many times. The chain has TRBV20-1 and TRBJ1-2; D unresolved. Deletions cut 0 bases from V and 5 bases from J, with 16 bases between. This CDR3 is built from 15 residues. Germline V gene data show CDR1 as DFQATT and CDR2 as SNEGSKA (reference sequence). CDR3 residues: CSARDGQTRLYGYTF. For the CDR3, the DNA is TGCAGTGCTAGAGACGGTCAGACGAGACTGTATGGCTACACCTTC.

This clonotype was observed many times. The chain joins TRBV12-3 or TRBV12-4 to TRBJ2-7; D possibly corresponds to TRBD1 (5 bases). Between the trimmed V and J ends, which lost 3 bases and 0 bases, there was a span of 6 bases. The CDR3 covers 13 residues. The CDR3 reads CASSFQGSYEQYF. The CDR3 DNA is TGTGCCAGCAGTTTTCAGGGCTCCTACGAGCAGTACTTC.

For this clonotype: At one end, the junction sequence differs from germline, possibly due to a read error. V gene TRBV9 combines with J gene TRBJ1-5; TRBD1 is a possible D gene (6 bases). Germline V lookup: CDR1 SGDLS, CDR2 YYNGEE. This CDR3 comprises 15 residues. DNA for the CDR3: TGTGCCAGCAGCGAAAGGGGGTTGAGCAATCAGCCCCGGCATTTT. It translates to CASSERGLSNQPRHF.

This sequence joins TRBV28 and TRBJ1-2; 9 bases line up with TRBD1. This CDR3 spans 13 amino acids. The V gene end was trimmed by 4 bases and the J gene end by 5 bases; junction bases not matched to a gene: 2. Looked up from germline, CDR1 is MDHEN and CDR2 is SYDVKM. The CDR3 bases are TGTGCCAGCAGTTACGGACAGGGGTATGGCTACACCTTC. It translates to CASSYGQGYGYTF.

Comments on this clonotype: Here the CDR3 omits its conserved ending phenylalanine or tryptophan, so a read error is the likely source. CDR3 region: CSAPHGNPSYEQYL. In nucleotides, the CDR3 is TGCAGTGCTCCCCATGGAAACCCCTCCTACGAGCAGTACCTC. This chain joins TRBV20-1 and TRBJ2-7; no clear D. Looked up from germline, CDR1 is DFQATT and CDR2 is SNEGSKA (reference sequence). Trimming took off 5 bases at V and 0 bases at J, with 14 bases between the two ends. This CDR3 has 14 residues.

The V and J genes are TRBV6-5 and TRBJ2-1; possible D gene TRBD2, 7 bases. The V gene's germline CDR1 is MNHEY and CDR2 SVGAGI. With 2 bases removed from V and 2 bases from J, the gap between germline ends came to 10 bases. The CDR3 spans 15 residues. Written as DNA, the CDR3 is TGTGCCAGCAGTTACGAGGGGGGGACCTACAATGAGCAGTTCTTC. It translates to CASSYEGGTYNEQFF.

This clonotype was counted many times. The rearrangement links TRBV2 to TRBJ2-7; D may match TRBD1 or TRBD2 (6 bases each). The CDR3 totals 14 residues. V gave up 6 bases and J gave up 0 bases, with 12 bases separating them. Germline assignment: CDR1 SNHLY and CDR2 FYNNEI. The CDR3 DNA is TGTGCCAGCAGATTAGCGGACAGCTCCTACGAGCAGTACTTC. Residues: CASRLADSSYEQYF. The whole variable domain, remainder taken from reference TRBV2 and TRBJ2-7, is EPEVTQTPSHQVTQMGQEVILRCVPISNHLYFYWYRQILGQKVEFLVSFYNNEISEKSEIFDDQFSVERPDGSNFTLKIRSTKLEDSAMYFCASRLADSSYEQYFGPGTRLTVT.

This clonotype has ten or more counts. This chain joins TRBV30 and TRBJ1-3; perhaps TRBD1 as D (6 bases). The CDR3 is 16 amino acids. The V gene lost 3 bases and the J gene lost 5 bases, with 20 bases spanning the gap. Germline V gives CDR1 GTSNPN, CDR2 SVGIG (reference sequence). The CDR3 protein is CAWRSRAQGWRNTIYF. The CDR3 DNA sequence: TGTGCCTGGAGAAGCAGGGCACAGGGTTGGCGAAACACCATATATTTT.

This clonotype was observed a few times. The rearrangement uses TRBV6-1 and TRBJ2-7; D not resolved. The CDR3 loop spans 14 amino acids. In germline, CDR1 is MNHNS, CDR2 SASEGT. The ends were cut back, 10 bases at V and 4 bases at J, with 20 bases in the middle. This CDR3 is CAIRPDTVSYEQYF. The CDR3 DNA follows: TGTGCCATCAGGCCGGATACCGTTTCTTACGAGCAGTACTTC.

This clonotype was detected a few times. This chain uses TRBV15 with TRBJ1-4; no firm D call. Germline CDR1 LNHNV, CDR2 YYDKDF (reference sequence). The CDR3 length is 13 residues. V was trimmed by 0 bases and J by 7 bases, leaving 6 bases between them. The CDR3: CATSRDFSEKLFF. The CDR3, as DNA: TGTGCCACCAGCAGAGATTTCAGTGAAAAACTGTTTTTT.

This clonotype was picked up many times. The chain is built from TRBV20-1 and TRBJ2-7; a weak D match, TRBD2 (6 bases). Germline V gene sequence: CDR1 DFQATT, CDR2 SNEGSKA (reference sequence). The CDR3 consists of 13 residues. Between the trimmed V and J ends, which lost 6 bases and 5 bases, there was a span of 17 bases. CDR3 bases: TGCAGTGCGACGCACCAACTAGCCAACGAGCAGTACTTC. Translating gives CSATHQLANEQYF.

The rearrangement joins TRBV7-3 to TRBJ2-1; possibly TRBD2 for D (6 bases). V was pared by 1 base and J by 9 bases, with 13 bases between. The V gene's germline CDR1 is SGHTA and CDR2 FQGTGA. The CDR3 has 14 residues. Here the CDR3 reads CASSLMGGGSEQFF. DNA for the CDR3: TGTGCCAGCAGCTTAATGGGGGGTGGGAGTGAGCAGTTCTTC.

This clonotype appeared many times. The chain joins TRBV3-1 to TRBJ2-1; tentatively, D is TRBD2 (6 bases). Germline V lookup: CDR1 LGHDT, CDR2 YNNKEL (reference sequence). The CDR3 length is 15 residues. Trimming removed 1 base at V and 6 bases at J, with 13 bases between. The CDR3 DNA is TGTGCCAGCAGCCAAGCTTTTGGGGGAGGCAATGAGCAGTTCTTC. Translated, it gives CASSQAFGGGNEQFF.

The chain employs TRBV10-3 and TRBJ2-2; 9 bases align to TRBD2. The germline V gene has CDR1 ENHRY and CDR2 SYGVKD. The J segment lost 1 base and the V segment lost 4 bases, leaving 4 bases of the junction unmatched. The CDR3 consists of 16 residues. CDR3 protein: CAISGTSVGNTGELFF. CDR3 nucleotides: TGTGCCATCAGTGGGACTAGCGTCGGGAACACCGGGGAGCTGTTTTTT.

Details on this clonotype: With a much larger clone just one base away, this may be a read error. The chain recombines TRBV28 with TRBJ2-5; 8 positions agree with TRBD2. CDR3 size: 16 residues. CDR1 and CDR2 from the germline V gene are MDHEN and SYDVKM. The CDR3, as DNA: TGTACCAGCCTGGGGCTAGGGACTAGGATTCGGGAGACCCAGTACTTC. This translates into CTSLGLGTRIRETQYF.

In its sample, this clonotype was seen many times. This chain links TRBV20-1 with TRBJ1-2; D not certain. In germline, CDR1 is DFQATT, CDR2 SNEGSKA (reference sequence). The CDR3 length is 14 residues. Between the trimmed V and J ends, which lost 0 bases and 2 bases, there was a span of 10 bases. The CDR3 spells CSARDSRINYGYTF. CDR3 nucleotide sequence: TGCAGTGCTAGAGATAGCAGGATCAACTATGGCTACACCTTC.

The chain couples TRBV10-3 to TRBJ1-3, with D unclear. The germline V and J ends were trimmed by 4 bases and 4 bases, with 2 bases remaining between them. Germline assignment: CDR1 ENHRY and CDR2 SYGVKD. This CDR3 region has 11 residues. DNA of the CDR3: TGTGCCATCAGTGTGGGAAACACCATATATTTT. It translates to CAISVGNTIYF.